One sample yielded the 24 T cell receptor beta chains listed below, sequenced in a study of cytomegalovirus exposure and HLA in healthy donors. In the PCR, 60 Vbeta and 13 Jbeta primers were used. The table came from immunoSEQ multiplex PCR; TCRdb's copy has only in-frame clones and leaves some out. Of approximately 150,000 clones in the sample, roughly 62% were seen once. The specimen sequenced was PBMCs. These receptors were obtained from a man in his 60s in good health and CMV-seronegative.

The rearrangement joins TRBV6-1 to TRBJ2-2, with 10 bases lining up with TRBD1. The CDR3 is 14 residues long. Germline CDR1 is MNHNS and CDR2 is SASEGT. V lost 8 bases, J lost 7 bases, and 7 bases stayed unmatched. This CDR3 reads CASFGQGGIGELFF. The CDR3 DNA reads TGTGCCAGCTTCGGACAGGGGGGAATCGGGGAGCTGTTTTTT.

This chain joins TRBV29-1 and TRBJ2-6, with 7 bases matching TRBD2. This CDR3 has 17 residues. Germline V gene data show CDR1 as SQVTM and CDR2 as ANQGSEA. With V trimmed by 6 bases and J by 0 bases, 11 bases remained unmatched. The CDR3 reads CSVQVRGDSSGANVLTF. The CDR3 coding sequence is TGCAGCGTCCAGGTACGGGGGGATAGCTCTGGGGCCAACGTCCTGACTTTC.

This chain connects TRBV27 to TRBJ2-1; the D gene is possibly TRBD2 (6 bases). V dropped 8 bases and J dropped 2 bases, with 7 bases sitting between them. Germline V gene sequence: CDR1 MNHEY, CDR2 SMNVEV (reference sequence). The CDR3 covers 12 residues. The DNA of the CDR3 is TGTGCCAGCGGGGGGACCTACAATGAGCAGTTCTTC. As protein: CASGGTYNEQFF.

This clone was seen only a few times. The chain combines TRBV29-1 with TRBJ1-5; no definite D call. Trimming shortened V by 4 bases and J by 4 bases, and 5 bases separated the two germline ends. CDR3 size: 11 residues. Germline V gives CDR1 SQVTM, CDR2 ANQGSEA. The CDR3 bases are TGCAGCGTTGGCGGGAATCAGCCCCAGCATTTT. This translates into CSVGGNQPQHF.

This clone was detected only a few times. The chain is built from TRBV28 and TRBJ1-2; D is possibly TRBD1 (5 bases). The CDR3 spans 16 residues. The V gene lost 1 base and the J gene lost 4 bases, with 16 bases spanning the gap. Germline V gene data show CDR1 as MDHEN and CDR2 as SYDVKM. The CDR3 protein is CASSLLIGAGSYGYTF. CDR3 bases: TGTGCCAGCAGTTTATTAATTGGGGCCGGATCCTATGGCTACACCTTC.

J is TRBJ2-7 and V is TRBV6-5, with D possibly being TRBD2 (5 bases). The CDR3 extends over 14 amino acids. The germline gives CDR1 MNHEY, CDR2 SVGAGI. With 0 bases removed from V and 3 bases from J, the gap between germline ends came to 9 bases. In nucleotides, the CDR3 is TGTGCCAGCAGTTACTCGAAGGAGGTCTACGAGCAGTACTTC. This codes for CASSYSKEVYEQYF.

The gene calls are TRBV30 and TRBJ2-3, with D perhaps matching TRBD2 (7 bases). This CDR3 spans 15 amino acids. The germline gives CDR1 GTSNPN, CDR2 SVGIG (reference sequence). Deletions cut 3 bases from V and 4 bases from J, with 17 bases between. The CDR3 spells CAWRASGGTADTQYF. The CDR3 DNA is TGTGCCTGGAGGGCATCGGGGGGCACAGCAGATACGCAGTATTTT.

CDR3 nucleotide sequence: TGTGCCTGGAGGTTTAGACAGACTAACACTGAAGCTTTCTTT. It specifies CAWRFRQTNTEAFF. The rearrangement uses TRBV30 and TRBJ1-1, with a weak D call TRBD1 (5 bases). The V end was cut by 3 bases, the J end by 2 bases, with 13 bases between. This CDR3 is 14 amino acids long. Germline V gene data show CDR1 as GTSNPN and CDR2 as SVGIG (reference sequence).

J is TRBJ1-1 and V is TRBV7-8; 9 bases are a match to TRBD1. The CDR3 length is 16 residues. The ends lost 2 bases at V and 1 base at J; junction bases unmatched: 5. CDR1 and CDR2 (germline): SGHVS, FQNEAQ. CDR3 coding DNA: TGTGCCAGCAGCTTACCTCCGGGACAGGGGAACACTGAAGCTTTCTTT. The encoded protein is CASSLPPGQGNTEAFF.

The gene calls are TRBV4-3 and TRBJ1-2; the D gene is possibly TRBD1 (5 bases). The CDR3 covers 16 residues. Trimming took 0 bases from V and 6 from J, leaving 17 bases between them. Germline loops: CDR1 LGHNA, CDR2 YSLEER. The CDR3: CASSQDRAGRGHGYTF. In DNA, the CDR3 is TGCGCCAGCAGCCAAGATCGGGCAGGGCGTGGGCATGGCTACACCTTC.

The chain carries TRBV4-3 and TRBJ1-1; a weak D match, TRBD1 (5 bases). The length of the CDR3 is 14 residues. The V end lost 1 base, the J end lost 4 bases, and 10 bases lay between the germline ends. Per germline, CDR1 LGHNA and CDR2 YSLEER. CDR3 sequence (DNA): TGCGCCAGCAGCCAAGTTCAGGGCGGCACTGAAGCTTTCTTT. Translating gives CASSQVQGGTEAFF.

This chain connects TRBV29-1 to TRBJ2-3, with D possibly matching TRBD1 (6 bases). CDR3 size: 14 residues. CDR1 is SQVTM and CDR2 is ANQGSEA in the germline V gene. Trimming left V 2 bases short and J 3 bases short, with 12 bases between. CDR3 residues: CSVEKARGTDTQYF. The CDR3 DNA is TGCAGCGTTGAAAAAGCCAGGGGAACAGATACGCAGTATTTT.

This clone was seen a few times. V usage is TRBV11-3 and J usage is TRBJ2-3, with 12 positions matching TRBD2. CDR3 length: 20 residues. The germline CDR1 and CDR2 sequences are SGHNT and YENEEA. J was trimmed by 1 base and V by 3 bases; bases with no gene match: 14. CDR3 region: CASSFHLLAGGPTGTDTQYF. Written as DNA, the CDR3 is TGTGCCAGCAGCTTTCACCTACTAGCGGGAGGCCCAACTGGCACAGATACGCAGTATTTT.

The V and J genes are TRBV7-9 and TRBJ2-7, with TRBD1 matching over 10 bases. Trimming removed 6 bases from V and 7 bases from J; junction bases left unmatched: 9. This CDR3 spans 14 amino acids. Germline V CDR1 and CDR2: SEHNR, FQNEAQ (reference sequence). CDR3 protein: CASSPGTGAIEQYF. For the CDR3, the DNA is TGTGCCAGCAGTCCCGGGACAGGGGCTATTGAGCAGTACTTC.

The J gene is TRBJ2-2, the V gene TRBV5-4; 8 nucleotides align to TRBD1. CDR3 length: 16 residues. V trimming: 3 bases; J trimming: 2 bases; junction bases outside the gene matches: 6. Per the germline V gene, CDR1 is SGHNT and CDR2 is YYREEE (reference sequence). The CDR3 reads CASSSGGTGNTGELFF. CDR3 nucleotides: TGTGCCAGCAGCTCGGGCGGGACAGGCAACACCGGGGAGCTGTTTTTT. The full variable domain, completed using reference TRBV5-4 and TRBJ2-2, is ETGVTQSPTHLIKTRGQQVTLRCSSQSGHNTVSWYQQALGQGPQFIFQYYREEENGRGNFPPRFSGLQFPNYSSELNVNALELDDSALYLCASSSGGTGNTGELFFGEGSRLTVL.

Comments on this clone: Mismatch with germline at one junction end may stem from a read error. This chain links TRBV6-1 with TRBJ1-5; the D is unclear. Germline CDR1 MNHNS, CDR2 SASEGT. This CDR3 contains 14 residues. This CDR3 reads CASSEQTENQPQHF. In DNA form, the CDR3 reads TGTGCCAGCAGTGAGCAGACGGAGAATCAACCCCAGCATTTT.

This clone has just a few counts. J is TRBJ2-1 and V is TRBV6-5; TRBD2 might be the D (6 bases). CDR3 length: 11 amino acids. Trimming took 6 bases from V and 10 from J, leaving 10 bases between them. Germline V gene data show CDR1 as MNHEY and CDR2 as SVGAGI. Here the CDR3 reads CASRVAAEQFF. CDR3 DNA sequence: TGTGCCAGCAGGGTAGCGGCAGAGCAGTTCTTC.

The chain recombines TRBV6-5 with TRBJ2-3; TRBD2 agrees at 7 bases. The CDR3 contains 14 residues. Trimming cost V 8 bases and J 2 bases; bases outside gene matches: 7. The germline CDR1 and CDR2 sequences are MNHEY and SVGAGI. CDR3 sequence: CASHPGLHTDTQYF. CDR3 nucleotide sequence: TGTGCCAGCCACCCGGGACTACACACAGATACGCAGTATTTT.

The V gene is TRBV6-5, the J gene TRBJ2-2; 7 bases match TRBD2. Trimming removed 5 bases from V and 4 bases from J; junction bases left unmatched: 1. CDR1 is MNHEY and CDR2 is SVGAGI in the germline V gene. The CDR3 contains 13 residues. This CDR3 reads CASSSGITGELFF. As DNA, the CDR3 is TGTGCCAGCAGTAGCGGGATCACCGGGGAGCTGTTTTTT.

This chain joins TRBV28 and TRBJ1-1; TRBD1 might be the D (5 bases). There are 14 residues in the CDR3. CDR1 and CDR2 (germline): MDHEN, SYDVKM. Trimming took 5 bases from V and 4 from J, leaving 14 bases between them. The CDR3 loop reads CASSSVGARTEAFF. The CDR3 DNA follows: TGTGCCAGCAGTAGCGTAGGGGCCCGCACTGAAGCTTTCTTT.

This chain joins TRBV5-4 and TRBJ2-7, with D unresolved. Trimming stripped 4 bases from V and 1 base from J, with 15 bases between. Germline CDR1 and CDR2: SGHNT and YYREEE (reference sequence). The CDR3 has 15 residues. This chain's CDR3 is CASSQAPGESYEQYF. The CDR3 DNA reads TGTGCCAGCAGCCAAGCACCAGGTGAATCCTACGAGCAGTACTTC.

The chain recombines TRBV4-2 with TRBJ2-7, with TRBD1 as a possible D gene (6 bases). The germline V and J ends were trimmed by 3 bases and 2 bases, with 17 bases remaining between them. The CDR3 loop spans 16 amino acids. The germline V gene has CDR1 LGHNA and CDR2 YNFKEQ. DNA for the CDR3: TGTGCCAGCAGCCACCCCAGGGGAGCTGATACCTACGAGCAGTACTTC. This encodes CASSHPRGADTYEQYF.

The rearrangement links TRBV18 to TRBJ1-1; no clear D gene. The CDR3 is made up of 15 amino acids. The germline V gene encodes CDR1 KGHSH and CDR2 LQKENI. V was clipped by 2 bases and J by 2 bases, with 12 bases between them. The CDR3 region has the DNA TGTGCCAGCTCACCAAATTCCTGGCCAAACACTGAAGCTTTCTTT. Its translation: CASSPNSWPNTEAFF.

The V gene is TRBV5-6, the J gene TRBJ1-3; the D is unclear. V lost 1 base, J lost 1 base, and 9 bases lay in between. Germline-derived CDR1 and CDR2 are SGHDT and YYEEEE. The CDR3 extends over 15 amino acids. The CDR3: CASSLRGRSGNTIYF. DNA of the CDR3: TGTGCCAGCAGCTTGAGAGGCAGATCTGGAAACACCATATATTTT.